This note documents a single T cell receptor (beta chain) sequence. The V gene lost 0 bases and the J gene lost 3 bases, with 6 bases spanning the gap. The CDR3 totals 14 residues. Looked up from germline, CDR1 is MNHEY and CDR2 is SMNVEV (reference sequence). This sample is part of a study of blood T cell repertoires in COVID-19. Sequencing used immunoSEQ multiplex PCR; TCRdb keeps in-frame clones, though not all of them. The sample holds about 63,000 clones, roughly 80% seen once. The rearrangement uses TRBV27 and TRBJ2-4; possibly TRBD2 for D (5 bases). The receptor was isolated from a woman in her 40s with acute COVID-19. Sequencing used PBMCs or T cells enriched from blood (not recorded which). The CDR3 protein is CASSLSGSKNIQYF. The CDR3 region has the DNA TGTGCCAGCAGTTTATCGGGGAGCAAAAACATTCAGTACTTC.